This T cell receptor (beta chain) was sequenced during a study of blood T cells in healthy people across ages. This clonotype was recorded many times. CDR1 PRHDT and CDR2 FYEKMQ come from the germline V gene (reference sequence). V shed 4 bases and J shed 5 bases, with 7 bases lying between them. This CDR3 spans 12 amino acids. A second PCR of roughly 7 to 11 cycles used a sample-barcoded 5' primer and a J-beta primer mix. TCRdb re-analysed the 5' RACE reads in MiXCR, keeping a single row per CDR3 protein. The repertoire holds hundreds of thousands of distinct CDR3 sequences, more than 20% seen once, with around 9.2% in the top ten. The data also belong to a second study, concerning T cells of mothers and their children. According to that study: For each mother, over 8 million TCR beta CDR3 reads were obtained, and for each child, some 3.1 million.

The material sequenced was blood. This receptor was identified in a boy younger than 18 in good health. The rearrangement joins TRBV13 to TRBJ2-3; TRBD2 is a possible D gene (6 bases). The CDR3 bases are TGTGCCAGCAGCTACGGGGGAGATACGCAGTATTTT. This gives the protein CASSYGGDTQYF. Full variable domain (missing parts from reference TRBV13 and TRBJ2-3): AAGVIQSPRHLIKEKRETATLKCYPIPRHDTVYWYQQGPGQDPQFLISFYEKMQSDKGSIPDRFSAQQFSDYHSELNMSSLELGDSALYFCASSYGGDTQYFGPGTRLTVL.